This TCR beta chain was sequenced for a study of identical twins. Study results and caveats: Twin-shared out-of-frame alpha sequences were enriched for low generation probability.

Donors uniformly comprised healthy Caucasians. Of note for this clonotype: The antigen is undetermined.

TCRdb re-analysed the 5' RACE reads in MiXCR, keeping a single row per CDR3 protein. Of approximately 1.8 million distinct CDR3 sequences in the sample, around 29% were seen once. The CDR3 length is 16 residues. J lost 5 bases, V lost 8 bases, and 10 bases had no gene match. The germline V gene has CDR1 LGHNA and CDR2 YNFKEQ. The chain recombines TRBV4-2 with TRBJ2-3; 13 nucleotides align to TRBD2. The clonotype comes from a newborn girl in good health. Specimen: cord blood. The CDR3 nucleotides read TGTGCCAGCGGCCTACTAGCGGGAGGGTTCAAAGATACGCAGTATTTT. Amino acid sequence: CASGLLAGGFKDTQYF.